This T cell receptor (beta chain) was found in a study of blood T cell repertoires in COVID-19. Germline assignment: CDR1 GTSNPN and CDR2 SVGIG (reference sequence). This CDR3 region has 15 residues. Between the trimmed V and J ends, which lost 3 bases and 5 bases, there was a span of 17 bases. Assay used: immunoSEQ multiplex PCR; TCRdb lists only in-frame clones, some missing. The sample yields approximately 200,000 clones, more than 80% seen once. The TCR sequence derives from a woman at least 80 years old with acute or convalescent COVID-19. The V gene is TRBV30, the J gene TRBJ1-3; D is unresolved. Material for sequencing was peripheral blood. The CDR3 reads CAWSAPPNSRNTIYF. CDR3 DNA: TGTGCCTGGAGCGCGCCCCCAAACTCCCGAAACACCATATATTTT.